These 27 T cell receptor beta chains share one sample of origin, sequenced in a study of cytomegalovirus exposure and HLA in healthy donors. The protocol was immunoSEQ multiplex PCR, while the TCRdb copy is restricted to in-frame clones and leaves out a portion. Found here are roughly 98,000 clones, roughly 87% of them singletons; the top ten hold 3.5% to 5%. The source material was PBMCs. All receptors come from a woman aged 30 to 39 in good health and CMV-seronegative.

The V call is TRBV10-2, the J call TRBJ2-2; D not certain. The germline CDR1 and CDR2 sequences are WSHSY and SAAADI. Trimming stripped 4 bases from V and 2 bases from J, with 5 bases between. There are 13 residues in the CDR3. CDR3: CASSGTNTGELFF. The CDR3 nucleotides read TGCGCCAGCAGTGGCACTAACACCGGGGAGCTGTTTTTT.

The rearrangement joins TRBV5-1 to TRBJ1-1; D gene ambiguous. This CDR3 region has 14 residues. Looked up from germline, CDR1 is SGHRS and CDR2 is YFSETQ. Trimming stripped 0 bases from V and 6 bases from J, with 12 bases between. The CDR3 DNA is TGCGCCAGCAGCTTGGAAGCGGGGTTCGCTGAAGCTTTCTTT. Its translation is CASSLEAGFAEAFF.

The chain links TRBV10-3 to TRBJ2-7; TRBD1 aligns across 8 bases. Germline CDR1 ENHRY, CDR2 SYGVKD. The CDR3 contains 13 residues. The trim removed 5 bases at V and 3 bases at J, leaving 3 bases unmatched. The CDR3 DNA reads as TGTGCCATCAGTTTCGGGACAGGCTACGAGCAGTACTTC. It translates to CAISFGTGYEQYF.

The chain uses TRBV4-1 and TRBJ2-3; D unresolved. V dropped 3 bases and J dropped 8 bases, with 9 bases sitting between them. This CDR3 is built from 12 residues. Germline V gives CDR1 MGHRA, CDR2 YSYEKL. CDR3 amino acids: CASSQVPGTQYF. The CDR3 bases are TGCGCCAGCAGCCAGGTCCCGGGTACGCAGTATTTT.

V and J are TRBV12-5 and TRBJ1-4; 9 positions agree with TRBD1. Trimming cost V 0 bases and J 7 bases; bases outside gene matches: 12. Looked up from germline, CDR1 is LGHNT and CDR2 is FRNRAP. This CDR3 contains 18 residues. CDR3 loop: CASGLVQDGQGRTEKLFF. The CDR3, as DNA: TGTGCTAGTGGTTTGGTCCAAGACGGACAGGGGCGGACTGAAAAACTGTTTTTT.

V usage is TRBV13 and J usage is TRBJ1-2; tentative D call: TRBD1 (6 bases). Trimming took 2 bases from V and 7 from J, leaving 11 bases between them. The CDR3 is 13 amino acids. The germline V gene has CDR1 PRHDT and CDR2 FYEKMQ (reference sequence). CDR3 nucleotide sequence: TGTGCCAGCAGCTTAAACAGGGAGCGTGGCTACACCTTC. It is translated as CASSLNRERGYTF. The entire variable domain, with the rest obtained from reference TRBV13 and TRBJ1-2, is as follows: AAGVIQSPRHLIKEKRETATLKCYPIPRHDTVYWYQQGPGQDPQFLISFYEKMQSDKGSIPDRFSAQQFSDYHSELNMSSLELGDSALYFCASSLNRERGYTFGSGTRLTVV.

The genes are TRBV19 and TRBJ1-5, with 7 bases aligning to TRBD1. CDR1 LNHDA and CDR2 SQIVND come from the germline V gene (reference sequence). V lost 6 bases, J lost 4 bases, and 6 bases stayed unmatched. This CDR3 contains 14 residues. The CDR3 DNA sequence: TGTGCCAGTAGCCAGACAGGGAGTAATCAGCCCCAGCATTTT. Translating gives CASSQTGSNQPQHF.

The chain uses TRBV5-1 and TRBJ2-1; 12 bases are shared with TRBD2. Trimming removed 2 bases from V and 9 bases from J; junction bases left unmatched: 9. CDR1 is SGHRS and CDR2 is YFSETQ in the germline V gene. This CDR3 region has 16 residues. The CDR3, as DNA: TGCGCCAGCAGCTTCCCTAGCGGGGGGGTCCCTGGTGAGCAGTTCTTC. Translating it yields CASSFPSGGVPGEQFF.

V gene TRBV9 combines with J gene TRBJ2-2, with TRBD2 matching 10 bases. The CDR3 runs 17 residues. With V trimmed by 0 bases and J by 6 bases, 8 bases remained unmatched. Germline CDR1 and CDR2: SGDLS and YYNGEE. The CDR3 DNA is TGTGCCAGCAGCGTAGTATTACTAGCGGGGACCTCCGGGGAGCTGTTTTTT. Translation: CASSVVLLAGTSGELFF.

This clone was observed a few times. The chain carries TRBV6-1 and TRBJ1-5; D may be TRBD1 (5 bases). The V and J ends lost 7 bases and 6 bases respectively, with 10 bases between them. Per the germline V gene, CDR1 is MNHNS and CDR2 is SASEGT. This CDR3 has 12 residues. The CDR3 DNA follows: TGTGCCAGCATATCGGGGGGTCAGCCCCAGCATTTT. Translated, it gives CASISGGQPQHF.

CDR3 amino acids: CASSSGSSGAQQDSNQPQHF. CDR3 bases: TGTGCCAGCAGCTCAGGATCTTCAGGGGCACAGCAGGATAGCAATCAGCCCCAGCATTTT. The gene calls are TRBV5-4 and TRBJ1-5, with TRBD1 as a possible D gene (6 bases). Trimming removed 3 bases at V and 0 bases at J, with 25 bases between. Germline lookup yields CDR1 SGHNT and CDR2 YYREEE (reference sequence). The CDR3 spans 20 residues.

The J gene is TRBJ2-5, the V gene TRBV7-7, with 10 nucleotides matching TRBD1. Looked up from germline, CDR1 is SSHAT and CDR2 is FNYEAQ (reference sequence). J gave up 4 bases and V 1 base, and 6 bases lay outside the gene matches. The CDR3 length is 16 residues. The CDR3 loop reads CASSLDGTGAGETQYF. CDR3 DNA sequence: TGTGCCAGCAGCTTAGATGGGACAGGGGCAGGAGAGACCCAGTACTTC.

The chain uses TRBV19 and TRBJ2-7; possibly TRBD2 for D (5 bases). This CDR3 has 15 residues. Germline lookup yields CDR1 LNHDA and CDR2 SQIVND (reference sequence). The V gene lost 4 bases and the J gene lost 3 bases, with 16 bases spanning the gap. CDR3 coding DNA: TGTGCCAGTAGTAACTGGGCCCTGGGAGACTACGAGCAGTACTTC. It encodes CASSNWALGDYEQYF.

This clone has more than one count but fewer than ten. The junction departs from germline at one end; a sequencing error may be responsible. The rearrangement links TRBV7-7 to TRBJ2-7, with 11 bases matching TRBD2. The CDR3 runs to 15 residues. Germline V CDR1 and CDR2: SSHAT, FNYEAQ (reference sequence). CDR3 protein: CASSLGTSGVYEQYF. In DNA, the CDR3 is TGTGCTAGCAGCTTAGGGACTAGCGGAGTCTACGAGCAGTACTTC.

The chain uses TRBV18 and TRBJ2-3; D possibly corresponds to TRBD2 (5 bases). There are 18 residues in the CDR3. V dropped 4 bases and J dropped 0 bases, with 20 bases sitting between them. From germline, CDR1 is KGHSH and CDR2 LQKENI. CDR3 sequence (DNA): TGTGCCAGCTCACTTCGTACCAAAGCGGCGACGAGCACAGATACGCAGTATTTT. Amino acid sequence: CASSLRTKAATSTDTQYF.

This chain links TRBV7-7 with TRBJ2-7, with 10 positions matching TRBD1. Germline lookup yields CDR1 SSHAT and CDR2 FNYEAQ (reference sequence). CDR3 size: 13 residues. V gave up 3 bases and J gave up 5 bases; unmatched junction bases: 1. CDR3 region: CASSFGQGDEQYF. CDR3 in DNA: TGTGCCAGCAGCTTTGGACAGGGGGACGAGCAGTACTTC.

The chain is built from TRBV7-9 and TRBJ1-2; D gene unclear. Germline loops: CDR1 SEHNR, CDR2 FQNEAQ (reference sequence). CDR3 length equals 12 residues. Trimming cost V 3 bases and J 4 bases, with 6 bases left between them. CDR3 nucleotide sequence: TGTGCCAGCAGCTTTACGGGCTATGGCTACACCTTC. As protein: CASSFTGYGYTF.

This clone has just one count. The chain has TRBV10-3 and TRBJ2-3; tentative D call: TRBD1 (7 bases). Germline CDR1 reads ENHRY; CDR2 reads SYGVKD. V lost 3 bases to trimming and J lost 3 bases, with 10 bases between them. The CDR3 extends over 14 amino acids. CDR3 DNA sequence: TGTGCCATCAGTGAACAGGGGAGGACAGATACGCAGTATTTT. Its translation is CAISEQGRTDTQYF.

The chain recombines TRBV18 with TRBJ1-2; D is possibly TRBD1 (5 bases). Germline V lookup: CDR1 KGHSH, CDR2 LQKENI. The CDR3 covers 17 residues. Trimming left V 4 bases short and J 0 bases short, with 18 bases between. The CDR3 DNA is TGTGCCAGCTCACTACTGGACAAGGCCCTAGCTAACTATGGCTACACCTTC. It translates to CASSLLDKALANYGYTF.

The chain couples TRBV7-2 to TRBJ2-7, with 7 bases matching TRBD1. Unmatched junction bases numbered 10, after V lost 5 bases and J lost 0 bases. The germline V gene encodes CDR1 SGHTA and CDR2 FQGNSA. This CDR3 has 16 amino acids. CDR3 nucleotide sequence: TGTGCCAGCAGCATCAGACAGGGAACCGACTCCTACGAGCAGTACTTC. It codes for CASSIRQGTDSYEQYF. The full variable domain, rest sourced from reference TRBV7-2 and TRBJ2-7, is GAGVSQSPSNKVTEKGKDVELRCDPISGHTALYWYRQSLGQGLEFLIYFQGNSAPDKSGLPSDRFSAERTGGSVSTLTIQRTQQEDSAVYLCASSIRQGTDSYEQYFGPGTRLTVT.

The chain recombines TRBV7-8 with TRBJ1-4, with TRBD1 matching 8 bases. CDR3 length: 17 amino acids. Germline V gene lookup returns CDR1 SGHVS and CDR2 FQNEAQ. J was trimmed by 10 bases and V by 5 bases; bases with no gene match: 18. CDR3 region: CASSVDVVAGGAGKLFF. Here the CDR3 DNA reads TGTGCCAGCAGCGTAGACGTCGTGGCAGGGGGCGCGGGAAAACTGTTTTTT.

The chain joins TRBV5-8 to TRBJ1-5; D gene ambiguous. This CDR3 region has 11 residues. V lost 3 bases, J lost 6 bases, and 4 bases lay in between. Germline V lookup: CDR1 SGHTS, CDR2 YDEGEE. CDR3 coding DNA: TGTGCCAGCAGCTCGGGTCAGCCCCAGCATTTT. Residues: CASSSGQPQHF.

This clone has just a few counts. The rearrangement joins TRBV4-2 to TRBJ1-1; D is ambiguous. Trimming left V 0 bases short and J 4 bases short, with 6 bases between. This CDR3 is built from 13 residues. CDR1 is LGHNA and CDR2 is YNFKEQ in the germline V gene. The CDR3 loop reads CASSQERGTEAFF. For the CDR3, the DNA is TGTGCCAGCAGCCAAGAGCGGGGCACTGAAGCTTTCTTT.

This clone showed up just a few times. The chain employs TRBV2 and TRBJ1-5, with TRBD1 matching over 7 bases. V was clipped by 4 bases and J by 6 bases; unmatched bases: 12. Looked up from germline, CDR1 is SNHLY and CDR2 is FYNNEI. CDR3 length equals 16 residues. The CDR3 bases are TGTGCCAGCAGTGCGGCGACAGGGCGGGCAGGTCAGCCCCAGCATTTT. Its protein product is CASSAATGRAGQPQHF.

CDR3 residues: CASSPSDRSTDTQYF. CDR3 DNA sequence: TGTGCCAGCAGCCCCTCGGACAGGAGCACAGATACGCAGTATTTT. This chain joins TRBV7-8 and TRBJ2-3; TRBD1 matches 7 bases. J lost 0 bases, V lost 5 bases, and 5 bases had no gene match. Germline CDR1 reads SGHVS; CDR2 reads FQNEAQ. The CDR3 is 15 amino acids.

This clone was counted only a few times. The chain has TRBV2 and TRBJ1-6, with D perhaps TRBD1 (5 bases). Germline CDR1 and CDR2: SNHLY and FYNNEI. This CDR3 spans 14 amino acids. Trimming removed 6 bases at V and 5 bases at J, with 11 bases between. The CDR3 spells CASRFRVDNSPLHF. The DNA of the CDR3 is TGTGCCAGCAGGTTCAGGGTAGATAATTCACCCCTCCACTTT.

The chain has TRBV19 and TRBJ1-5; 8 bases are a match to TRBD1. With V trimmed by 7 bases and J by 4 bases, 6 bases remained unmatched. The CDR3 runs to 14 residues. Germline CDR1 LNHDA, CDR2 SQIVND (reference sequence). The CDR3 loop is CASTDRGRNQPQHF. CDR3 DNA sequence: TGTGCCAGTACCGACAGGGGTCGAAATCAGCCCCAGCATTTT. Supplemented by reference TRBV19 and TRBJ1-5, the full variable domain reads DGGITQSPKYLFRKEGQNVTLSCEQNLNHDAMYWYRQDPGQGLRLIYYSQIVNDFQKGDIAEGYSVSREKKESFPLTVTSAQKNPTAFYLCASTDRGRNQPQHFGDGTRLSIL.